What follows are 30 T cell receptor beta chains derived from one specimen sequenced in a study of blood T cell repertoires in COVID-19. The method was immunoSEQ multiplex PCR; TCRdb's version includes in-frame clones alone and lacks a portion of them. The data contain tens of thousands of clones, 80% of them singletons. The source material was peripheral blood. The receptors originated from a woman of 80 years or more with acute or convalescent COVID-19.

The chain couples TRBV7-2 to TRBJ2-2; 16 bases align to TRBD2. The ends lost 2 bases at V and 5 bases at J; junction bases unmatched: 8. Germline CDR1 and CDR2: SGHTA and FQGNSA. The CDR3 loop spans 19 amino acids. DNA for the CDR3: TGTGCCAGCAGCTTAAGACCGGGACTAGCGGGAGGGCGTACCGGGGAGCTGTTTTTT. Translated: CASSLRPGLAGGRTGELFF.

CDR3 nucleotides: TGTGCCAGTATGCGGGAGGGCGGGGCCTACAATGAGCAGTTCTTC. This sequence encodes CASMREGGAYNEQFF. V usage is TRBV19 and J usage is TRBJ2-1; 9 nucleotides line up with TRBD2. This CDR3 has 15 amino acids. V dropped 7 bases and J dropped 2; count of bases not matched to a gene: 6. CDR1 LNHDA and CDR2 SQIVND come from the germline V gene (reference sequence).

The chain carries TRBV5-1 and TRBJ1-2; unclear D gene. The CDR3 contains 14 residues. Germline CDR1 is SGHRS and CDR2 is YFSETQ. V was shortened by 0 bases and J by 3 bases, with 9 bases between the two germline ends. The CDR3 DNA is TGCGCCAGCAGCTTGGGGACGGGAGACTATGGCTACACCTTC. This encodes CASSLGTGDYGYTF.

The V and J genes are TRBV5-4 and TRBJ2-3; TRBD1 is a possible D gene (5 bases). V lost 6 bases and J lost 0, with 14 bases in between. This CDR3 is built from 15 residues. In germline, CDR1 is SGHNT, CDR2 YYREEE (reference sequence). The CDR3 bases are TGTGCCAGCACCCCAAACCGACAGAGCACAGATACGCAGTATTTT. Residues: CASTPNRQSTDTQYF.

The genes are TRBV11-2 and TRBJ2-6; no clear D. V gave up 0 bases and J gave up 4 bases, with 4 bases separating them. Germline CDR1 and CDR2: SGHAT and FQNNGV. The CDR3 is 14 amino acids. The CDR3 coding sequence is TGTGCCAGCAGCTTAGATCTAGGGGCCAACGTCCTGACTTTC. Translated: CASSLDLGANVLTF.

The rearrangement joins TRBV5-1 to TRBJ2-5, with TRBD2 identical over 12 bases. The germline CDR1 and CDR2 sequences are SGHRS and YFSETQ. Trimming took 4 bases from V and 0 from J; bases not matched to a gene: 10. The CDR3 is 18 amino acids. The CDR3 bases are TGCGCCAGCAGCGTAGGGACTAGCGGGCGGGGTAACCAAGAGACCCAGTACTTC. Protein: CASSVGTSGRGNQETQYF.

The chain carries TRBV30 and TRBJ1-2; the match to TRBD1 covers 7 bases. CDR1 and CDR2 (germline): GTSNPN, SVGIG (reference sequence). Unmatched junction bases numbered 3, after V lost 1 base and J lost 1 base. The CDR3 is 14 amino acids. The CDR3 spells CAWSAGQLNYGYTF. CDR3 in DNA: TGTGCCTGGAGTGCGGGACAGCTTAACTATGGCTACACCTTC.

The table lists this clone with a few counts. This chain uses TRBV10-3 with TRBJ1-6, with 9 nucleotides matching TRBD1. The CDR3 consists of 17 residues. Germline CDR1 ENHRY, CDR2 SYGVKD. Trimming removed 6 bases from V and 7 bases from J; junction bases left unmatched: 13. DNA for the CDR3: TGTGCCATCAGCCCCTCAAGCCCGACAGGGGGGAATTCACCCCTCCACTTT. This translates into CAISPSSPTGGNSPLHF.

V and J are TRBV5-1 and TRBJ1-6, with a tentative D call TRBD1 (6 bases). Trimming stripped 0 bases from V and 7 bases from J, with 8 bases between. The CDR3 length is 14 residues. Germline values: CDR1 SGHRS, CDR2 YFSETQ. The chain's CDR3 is CASSLGQGNSPLHF. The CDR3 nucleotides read TGCGCCAGCAGCTTGGGTCAGGGGAATTCACCCCTCCACTTT.

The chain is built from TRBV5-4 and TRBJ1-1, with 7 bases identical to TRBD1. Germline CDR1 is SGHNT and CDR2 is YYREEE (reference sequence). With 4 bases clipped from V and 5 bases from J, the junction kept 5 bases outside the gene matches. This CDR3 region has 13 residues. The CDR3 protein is CASSALTGTEAFF. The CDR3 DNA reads TGTGCCAGCAGCGCCTTGACAGGGACTGAAGCTTTCTTT.

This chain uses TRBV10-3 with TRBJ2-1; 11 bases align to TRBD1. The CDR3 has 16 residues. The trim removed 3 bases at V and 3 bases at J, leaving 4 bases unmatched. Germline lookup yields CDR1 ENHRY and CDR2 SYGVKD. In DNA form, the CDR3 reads TGTGCCATCAGTGATTGGACAGGGGGCCTCTACAATGAGCAGTTCTTC. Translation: CAISDWTGGLYNEQFF.

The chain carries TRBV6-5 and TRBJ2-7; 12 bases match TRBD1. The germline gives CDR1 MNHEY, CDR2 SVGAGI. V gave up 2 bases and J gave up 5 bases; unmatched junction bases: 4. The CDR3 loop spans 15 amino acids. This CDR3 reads CASSYAGTGGHEQYF. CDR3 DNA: TGTGCCAGCAGTTACGCCGGGACAGGGGGCCACGAGCAGTACTTC.

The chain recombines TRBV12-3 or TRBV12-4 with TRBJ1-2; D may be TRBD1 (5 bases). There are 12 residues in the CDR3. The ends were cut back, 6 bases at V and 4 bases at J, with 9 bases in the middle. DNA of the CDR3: TGTGCCAGCAGGCAGGGTGGCTATGGCTACACCTTC. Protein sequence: CASRQGGYGYTF.

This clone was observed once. CDR3 DNA: TGCGCCAGCAGCTTGCCTAGCGGGACCAGCACAGATACGCAGTATTTT. The encoded protein is CASSLPSGTSTDTQYF. The chain has TRBV5-1 and TRBJ2-3, with 9 bases matching TRBD2. This CDR3 contains 16 residues. From germline, CDR1 is SGHRS and CDR2 YFSETQ. V lost 1 base to trimming and J lost 0 bases; unmatched junction nucleotides: 3.

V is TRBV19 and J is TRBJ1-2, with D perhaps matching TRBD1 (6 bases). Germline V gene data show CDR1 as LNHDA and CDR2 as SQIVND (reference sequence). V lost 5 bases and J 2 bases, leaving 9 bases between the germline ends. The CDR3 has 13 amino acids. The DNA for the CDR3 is TGTGCCAGTAGTCCAGGGGTAAACTATGGCTACACCTTC. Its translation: CASSPGVNYGYTF.

CDR3 nucleotide sequence: TGTGCCAGCGGGGGCTCGGGTCAGCCCCAGCATTTT. This translates into CASGGSGQPQHF. The rearrangement links TRBV12-3 or TRBV12-4 to TRBJ1-5, with D perhaps TRBD1 (6 bases). The CDR3 totals 12 residues. Trimming pared 8 bases from V and 6 bases from J, leaving 11 bases between.

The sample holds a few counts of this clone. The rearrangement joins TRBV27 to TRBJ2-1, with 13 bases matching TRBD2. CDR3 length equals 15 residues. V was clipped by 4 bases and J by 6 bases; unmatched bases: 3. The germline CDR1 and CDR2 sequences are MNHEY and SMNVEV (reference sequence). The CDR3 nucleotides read TGTGCCAGCAGTTGGACTAGCGGGAGTGTCAATGAGCAGTTCTTC. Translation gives CASSWTSGSVNEQFF.

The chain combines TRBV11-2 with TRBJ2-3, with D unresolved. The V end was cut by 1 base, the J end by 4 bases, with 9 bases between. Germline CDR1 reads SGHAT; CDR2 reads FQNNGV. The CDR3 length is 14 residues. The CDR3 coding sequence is TGTGCCAGCAGCTTAGTTCATTCAGCAGATACGCAGTATTTT. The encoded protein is CASSLVHSADTQYF.

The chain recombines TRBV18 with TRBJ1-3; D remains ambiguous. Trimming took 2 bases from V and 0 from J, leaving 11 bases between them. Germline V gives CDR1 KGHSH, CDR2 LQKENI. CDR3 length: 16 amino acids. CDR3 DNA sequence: TGTGCCAGCTCACCATCGGCGGAGAGCTCTGGAAACACCATATATTTT. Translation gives CASSPSAESSGNTIYF.

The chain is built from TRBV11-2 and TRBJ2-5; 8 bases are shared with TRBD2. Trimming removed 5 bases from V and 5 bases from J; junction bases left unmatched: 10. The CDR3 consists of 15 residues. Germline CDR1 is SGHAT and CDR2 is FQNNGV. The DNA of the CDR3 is TGTGCCAGCAGCCCGGAAAATCGGGAGGGGGAGACCCAGTACTTC. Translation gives CASSPENREGETQYF. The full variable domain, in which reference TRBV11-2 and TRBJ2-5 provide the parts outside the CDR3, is EAGVAQSPRYKIIEKRQSVAFWCNPISGHATLYWYQQILGQGPKLLIQFQNNGVVDDSQLPKDRFSAERLKGVDSTLKIQPAKLEDSAVYLCASSPENREGETQYFGPGTRLLVL.

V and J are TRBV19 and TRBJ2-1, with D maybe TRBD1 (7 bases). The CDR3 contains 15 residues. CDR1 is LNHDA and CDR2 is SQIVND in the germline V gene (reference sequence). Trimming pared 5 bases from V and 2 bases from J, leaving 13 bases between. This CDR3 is CASSGDREAYNEQFF. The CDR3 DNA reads TGTGCCAGTAGTGGCGACAGGGAGGCCTACAATGAGCAGTTCTTC.

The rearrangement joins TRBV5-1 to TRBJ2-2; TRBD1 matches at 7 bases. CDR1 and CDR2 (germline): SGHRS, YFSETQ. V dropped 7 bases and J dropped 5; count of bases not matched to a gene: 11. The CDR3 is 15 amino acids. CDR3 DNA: TGCGCCAGCGCGTCGAGGACAGGCGCTACCGGGGAGCTGTTTTTT. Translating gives CASASRTGATGELFF.

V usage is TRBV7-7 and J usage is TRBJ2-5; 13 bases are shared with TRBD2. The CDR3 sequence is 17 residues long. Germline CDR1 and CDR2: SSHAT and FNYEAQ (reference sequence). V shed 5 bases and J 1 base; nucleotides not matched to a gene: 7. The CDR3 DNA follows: TGTGCCAGCAGCCCGCAGACTAGCGGGGGGCTCCAAGAGACCCAGTACTTC. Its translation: CASSPQTSGGLQETQYF.

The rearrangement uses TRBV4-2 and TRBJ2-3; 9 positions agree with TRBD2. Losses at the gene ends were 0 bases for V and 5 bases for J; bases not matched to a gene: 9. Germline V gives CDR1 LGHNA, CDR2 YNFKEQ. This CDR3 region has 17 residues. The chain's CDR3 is CASSQEPSGTLQDTQYF. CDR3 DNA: TGTGCCAGCAGCCAAGAACCTAGCGGGACCCTTCAAGATACGCAGTATTTT.

CDR3 bases: TGCAGCGCCCGTCGCGGTTCTGTAGATACGCAGTATTTT. The encoded protein is CSARRGSVDTQYF. J is TRBJ2-3 and V is TRBV29-1; unclear D gene. Per germline, CDR1 SQVTM and CDR2 ANQGSEA. The length of the CDR3 is 13 residues. The V gene lost 7 bases and the J gene lost 5 bases, with 16 bases spanning the gap.

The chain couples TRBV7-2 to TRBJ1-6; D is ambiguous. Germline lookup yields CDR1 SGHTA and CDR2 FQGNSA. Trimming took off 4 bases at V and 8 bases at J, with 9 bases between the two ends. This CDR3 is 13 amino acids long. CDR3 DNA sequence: TGTGCCAGCAGCTCGCAGCGGTATTCACCCCTCCACTTT. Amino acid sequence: CASSSQRYSPLHF.

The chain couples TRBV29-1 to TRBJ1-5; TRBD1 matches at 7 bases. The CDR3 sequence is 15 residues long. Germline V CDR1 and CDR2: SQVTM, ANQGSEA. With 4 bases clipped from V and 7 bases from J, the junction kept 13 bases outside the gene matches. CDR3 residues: CSVVGQGGIRQPQHF. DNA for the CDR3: TGCAGCGTTGTTGGTCAGGGGGGCATAAGGCAGCCCCAGCATTTT.

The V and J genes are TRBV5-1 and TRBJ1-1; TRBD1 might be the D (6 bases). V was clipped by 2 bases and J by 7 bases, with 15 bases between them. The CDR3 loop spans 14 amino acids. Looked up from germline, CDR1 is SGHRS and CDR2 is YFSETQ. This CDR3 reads CASSLFSGENEAFF. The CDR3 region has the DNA TGCGCCAGCAGCTTATTCTCAGGGGAAAATGAAGCTTTCTTT.

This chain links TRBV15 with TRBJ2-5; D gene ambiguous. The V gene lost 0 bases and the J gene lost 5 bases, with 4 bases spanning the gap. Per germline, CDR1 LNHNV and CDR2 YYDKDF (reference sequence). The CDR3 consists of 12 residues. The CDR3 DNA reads TGTGCCACCAGCAGAGATGCGGAGACCCAGTACTTC. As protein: CATSRDAETQYF.

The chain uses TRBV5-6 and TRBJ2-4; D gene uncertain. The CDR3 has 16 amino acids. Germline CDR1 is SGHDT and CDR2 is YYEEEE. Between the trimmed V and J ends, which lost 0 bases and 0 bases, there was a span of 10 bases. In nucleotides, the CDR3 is TGTGCCAGCAGCTTGGCCCGTTTCCTAGCCAAAAACATTCAGTACTTC. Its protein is CASSLARFLAKNIQYF.